The 15 T cell receptor beta chains below were found in one sample sequenced in a study of cytomegalovirus exposure and HLA in healthy donors. PCR employed 60 Vbeta and 13 Jbeta primers. Using immunoSEQ multiplex PCR, the repertoire was profiled, and TCRdb retains in-frame clones only, with some absent. The table records 150,000 to 200,000 clones, roughly 10% of them present only once. The sequenced sample was PBMCs. These receptors were collected from a woman aged 25-40 years in good health and CMV-seropositive.

This clone appeared a few times. The gene calls are TRBV9 and TRBJ1-1; possibly TRBD1 for D (6 bases). The germline V gene encodes CDR1 SGDLS and CDR2 YYNGEE. Trimming pared 0 bases from V and 1 base from J, leaving 10 bases between. The CDR3 loop spans 15 amino acids. CDR3 bases: TGTGCCAGCAGCGTAGAAGGACAGCCGAACACTGAAGCTTTCTTT. Translated, it gives CASSVEGQPNTEAFF.

This clone was observed a handful of times. CDR3 nucleotides: TGTGCCTGGGGGACAGGGGCCAATTCACCCCTCCACTTT. Translating it yields CAWGTGANSPLHF. V is TRBV30 and J is TRBJ1-6; TRBD1 matches at 10 bases. In germline, CDR1 is GTSNPN, CDR2 SVGIG (reference sequence). There are 13 residues in the CDR3. V shed 5 bases and J 7 bases; nucleotides not matched to a gene: 2.

This clone turned up a few times. CDR3 in amino acids: CASSSAGGSDTQYF. The CDR3 bases are TGTGCCAGCAGTAGTGCGGGAGGCAGTGATACGCAGTATTTT. This chain links TRBV6-4 with TRBJ2-3; 8 bases are a match to TRBD2. The CDR3 is 14 amino acids. Germline lookup yields CDR1 MRHNA and CDR2 SNTAGT. V trimming: 5 bases; J trimming: 6 bases; junction bases outside the gene matches: 7.

The V gene is TRBV15, the J gene TRBJ1-2; no clear D gene. CDR1 and CDR2 from the germline V gene are LNHNV and YYDKDF (reference sequence). V was clipped by 5 bases and J by 0 bases, with 16 bases between them. This CDR3 comprises 16 residues. CDR3 nucleotide sequence: TGTGCCACCAGCGGAGGAACGGGGTTGACTAACTATGGCTACACCTTC. Translating gives CATSGGTGLTNYGYTF. The full variable domain, rest sourced from reference TRBV15 and TRBJ1-2, is DAMVIQNPRYQVTQFGKPVTLSCSQTLNHNVMYWYQQKSSQAPKLLFHYYDKDFNNEADTPDNFQSRRPNTSFCFLDIRSPGLGDTAMYLCATSGGTGLTNYGYTFGSGTRLTVV.

V and J are TRBV6-5 and TRBJ1-1; D unclear. The CDR3 extends over 16 amino acids. CDR1 is MNHEY, CDR2 SVGAGI, per germline. The V end lost 1 base, the J end lost 1 base, and 13 bases lay between the germline ends. CDR3 DNA: TGTGCCAGCAGTTACTGGCAGGCCGTCCCGAACACTGAAGCTTTCTTT. It codes for CASSYWQAVPNTEAFF.

The rearrangement joins TRBV6-1 to TRBJ2-3, with 12 bases that match TRBD2. The germline gives CDR1 MNHNS, CDR2 SASEGT. V lost 5 bases, J lost 4 bases, and 4 bases stayed unmatched. The CDR3 is 15 residues long. The CDR3 DNA sequence: TGTGCCAGCAGTCAGACTAGCGGGAGCCCAGATACGCAGTATTTT. The encoded protein is CASSQTSGSPDTQYF.

The sample holds a few counts of this clone. The V call is TRBV29-1, the J call TRBJ1-3; 7 nucleotides align to TRBD1. Germline CDR1 and CDR2: SQVTM and ANQGSEA. The V segment lost 1 base and the J segment 4 bases; nucleotides outside the gene matches: 1. The length of the CDR3 is 13 residues. This chain's CDR3 is CSVEGQGGNTIYF. CDR3 in DNA: TGCAGCGTTGAAGGACAGGGCGGAAACACCATATATTTT.

This clone turned up a few times. The gene calls are TRBV25-1 and TRBJ1-2; D is uncertain. The CDR3 runs to 11 residues. Trimming removed 2 bases at V and 6 bases at J, with 4 bases between. Germline CDR1 MGHDK, CDR2 SYGVNS. CDR3 coding DNA: TGTGCCAGCAGTGAAACTAATGGCTACACCTTC. It yields the protein CASSETNGYTF.

The chain carries TRBV7-9 and TRBJ1-1; D gene uncertain. V gave up 7 bases and J gave up 7 bases, with 13 bases separating them. Germline V gene data show CDR1 as SEHNR and CDR2 as FQNEAQ (reference sequence). This CDR3 comprises 12 residues. The CDR3 here is CASTPMAVEAFF. CDR3 DNA: TGTGCCAGCACCCCCATGGCGGTTGAAGCTTTCTTT. Variable domain in full (rest from reference TRBV7-9 and TRBJ1-1): DTGVSQNPRHKITKRGQNVTFRCDPISEHNRLYWYRQTLGQGPEFLTYFQNEAQLEKSRLLSDRFSAERPKGSFSTLEIQRTEQGDSAMYLCASTPMAVEAFFGQGTRLTVV.

The chain couples TRBV4-1 to TRBJ1-1, with TRBD1 identical over 11 bases. Germline CDR1 and CDR2: MGHRA and YSYEKL. V gave up 4 bases and J gave up 12 bases; unmatched junction bases: 10. The CDR3 loop spans 14 amino acids. This chain's CDR3 is CASSPDRGLGTTFF. In DNA form, the CDR3 reads TGCGCCAGCAGCCCGGACAGGGGGCTGGGGACTACTTTCTTT.

The chain carries TRBV5-1 and TRBJ2-6, with 7 bases that match TRBD1. The V gene's germline CDR1 is SGHRS and CDR2 YFSETQ. The trim removed 1 base at V and 0 bases at J, leaving 7 bases unmatched. This CDR3 spans 18 amino acids. The CDR3 sequence: CASSLSPGGHSGANVLTF. The CDR3 DNA sequence: TGCGCCAGCAGCTTGTCTCCAGGGGGACACTCTGGGGCCAACGTCCTGACTTTC.

A remark on this clone: The conserved closing phenylalanine or tryptophan is absent in this CDR3, likely reflecting a read error. The chain uses TRBV7-6 and TRBJ1-4; D unclear. Germline V lookup: CDR1 SGHVS, CDR2 FNYEAQ. Trimming removed 6 bases at V and 0 bases at J, with 8 bases between. The CDR3 has 14 amino acids. CDR3 in DNA: TGTGCCAGCAGATTATCTGCAACTAATGAAAAACTGTTTGTT. Its protein is CASRLSATNEKLFV.

This clone was recorded a few times. The chain links TRBV7-2 to TRBJ2-5; 9 bases map to TRBD2. The CDR3 contains 14 residues. Germline V gene data show CDR1 as SGHTA and CDR2 as FQGNSA. Trimming removed 3 bases from V and 3 bases from J; junction bases left unmatched: 2. The CDR3 coding sequence is TGTGCCAGCAGCTTGACTAGCGGTAAAGAGACCCAGTACTTC. This gives the protein CASSLTSGKETQYF. The full variable domain, in which reference TRBV7-2 and TRBJ2-5 provide the parts outside the CDR3, is GAGVSQSPSNKVTEKGKDVELRCDPISGHTALYWYRQSLGQGLEFLIYFQGNSAPDKSGLPSDRFSAERTGGSVSTLTIQRTQQEDSAVYLCASSLTSGKETQYFGPGTRLLVL.

This clone has only a few counts. The chain joins TRBV11-2 to TRBJ2-5; TRBD2 aligns across 10 bases. V lost 3 bases to trimming and J lost 5 bases; unmatched junction nucleotides: 12. This CDR3 contains 17 residues. Germline V gene lookup returns CDR1 SGHAT and CDR2 FQNNGV. CDR3 DNA: TGTGCCAGCAGCTTCGGCCCAGCTAGCGGGAGCCGTGAGACCCAGTACTTC. This encodes CASSFGPASGSRETQYF.

This clone was recorded a few times. CDR3 residues: CASRTLAGVQEQYF. The DNA of the CDR3 is TGCGCCAGCAGGACCCTAGCGGGAGTCCAAGAGCAGTACTTC. This rearrangement joins TRBV5-1 to TRBJ2-7; 10 bases are shared with TRBD2. Per germline, CDR1 SGHRS and CDR2 YFSETQ. With V trimmed by 5 bases and J by 7 bases, 9 bases remained unmatched. CDR3 length: 14 amino acids.